This T cell receptor (beta chain) was captured in a study of shared clonotypes between healthy human individuals. Study results and caveats: Generally, naive subsets (rather than memory subsets) showed larger estimated richness. With several donors compared, around 5.4% of naive CD4 clonotypes were shared.

The data were produced by immunoSEQ multiplex PCR, yet TCRdb's version contains in-frame clones alone and is incomplete. The sample lists some 2.1 million clones; over 85% were seen once. Remarks on this clone: Its target is not known. This specimen includes other DNA sequences encoding the same CDR3.

The sequence was collected from a man aged 18-30 years in good health. Material for sequencing was naive CD4+ T cells sorted from blood. Subset indicated: CD45RA+ positively selected.

The CDR3 bases are TGTGCCAGCAGTGAATCGGGCAGGGGCTATGGCTACACCTTC. This encodes CASSESGRGYGYTF. The chain recombines TRBV25-1 with TRBJ1-2; D may be TRBD1 (6 bases). Trimming pared 1 base from V and 4 bases from J, leaving 10 bases between. The CDR3 consists of 14 residues. CDR1 and CDR2 (germline): MGHDK, SYGVNS.